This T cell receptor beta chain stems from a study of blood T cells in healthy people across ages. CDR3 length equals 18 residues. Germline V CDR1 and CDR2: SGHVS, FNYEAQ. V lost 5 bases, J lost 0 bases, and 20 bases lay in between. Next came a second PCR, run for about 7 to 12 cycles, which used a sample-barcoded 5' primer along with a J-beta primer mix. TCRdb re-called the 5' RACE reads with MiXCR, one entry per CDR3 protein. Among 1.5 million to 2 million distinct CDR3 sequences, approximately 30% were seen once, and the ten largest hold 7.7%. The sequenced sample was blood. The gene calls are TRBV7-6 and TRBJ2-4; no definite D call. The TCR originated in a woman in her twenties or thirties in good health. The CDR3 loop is CASSAQVMGPGAKNIQYF. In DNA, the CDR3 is TGTGCCAGCAGCGCCCAGGTCATGGGCCCTGGAGCCAAAAACATTCAGTACTTC.